This is a list of T cell receptor beta chains from one sample in a study of T cells in Graves' hyperthyroidism and ophthalmopathy. TCRdb re-called the multiplex PCR reads with MiXCR, one entry per CDR3 protein. In the table there are under 400,000 distinct CDR3 sequences, around 25% of which are singletons. Sequenced material: blood. These receptors were collected from a man aged 50-59 years with Graves' hyperthyroidism. Both conserved end residues are part of each CDR3. A D gene is named only where the DNA matches it firmly. Clone size is shown for a subset of rows, as once, few, many or a class of expanded clone.

V gene	clone size	J gene	D gene	CDR3 length	CDR3 DNA	CDR3 protein
TRBV12-3/TRBV12-4	few	TRBJ2-6	.	15	TGTGCCAGCAGTGGACAAATCTCTGGGGCCAACGTCCTGACTTTC	CASSGQISGANVLTF
TRBV3-1	many	TRBJ2-1	TRBD2	16	TGTGCCAGCAGCCCCAGCGGGATCATTGGGAACAATGAGCAGTTCTTC	CASSPSGIIGNNEQFF
TRBV11-3	.	TRBJ2-1	TRBD2	16	TGTGCCAGCAGCTTAGCGGCGGGAGTAGCCTACAATGAGCAGTTCTTC	CASSLAAGVAYNEQFF
TRBV12-3/TRBV12-4	few	TRBJ2-5	TRBD2	16	TGTGCCAGCAGTTTTCAGCGGGAGGGCCGGTATGTGACCCAGTACTTC	CASSFQREGRYVTQYF
TRBV18	few	TRBJ1-2	.	12	TGTGCCAGCTCACGGTCGGTGGAGGGCTACACCTTC	CASSRSVEGYTF
TRBV6-5	many	TRBJ2-1	TRBD1	15	TGTGCCAGCAGTTACGGCGGGACAGGGTTTAATGAGCAGTTCTTC	CASSYGGTGFNEQFF
TRBV24-1	.	TRBJ2-1	TRBD1	16	TGTGCCACCAGTGATTCCCGACAGGGGGTATCCAATGAGCAGTTCTTC	CATSDSRQGVSNEQFF
TRBV12-5	.	TRBJ1-2	.	12	TGTGCTAGTGGTTTGGTCTTGGGGGCCTTCACCTTC	CASGLVLGAFTF
TRBV6-2/TRBV6-3	few	TRBJ2-7	TRBD2	17	TGTGCCAGCAGAAATACGGGGAGGGCTATTCCGTACTACGAGCAGTACTTC	CASRNTGRAIPYYEQYF
TRBV12-3/TRBV12-4	once	TRBJ1-2	.	11	TGTGCCAGCAGTTTCCTCTATGGCTACACCTTC	CASSFLYGYTF
TRBV5-1	many	TRBJ2-3	TRBD2	16	TGCGCCAGCAGCTTGGCTAGCGGGAGGGCCACAGATACGCAGTATTTT	CASSLASGRATDTQYF
TRBV7-2	few	TRBJ2-5	TRBD1	15	TGTGCCAGCACCGACTCGGGACAGCTCCAAGAGACCCAGTACTTC	CASTDSGQLQETQYF
TRBV3-1	few	TRBJ2-2	TRBD2	18	TGTGCCAGCAGCCAAGCTCGGACTAGCGGGAGACTCACCGGGGAGCTGTTTTTT	CASSQARTSGRLTGELFF
TRBV7-6	few	TRBJ2-3	TRBD2	16	TGTGCCAGCAGCCCAGGACTAGCGGGAGTGGAAGATACGCAGTATTTT	CASSPGLAGVEDTQYF
TRBV6-1	many	TRBJ2-3	.	14	TGTGCCAGCAGGGACTTTTCTCCCACAGATACGCAGTATTTT	CASRDFSPTDTQYF
TRBV20-1	.	TRBJ1-5	TRBD1	17	TGCAGTGCTAGAGAGGGGGACAGCGGATATAGCAATCAGCCCCAGCATTTT	CSAREGDSGYSNQPQHF
TRBV18	few	TRBJ2-7	TRBD1	13	TGTGCCAGCTCCGATCAACAGGGGAACGAGCAGTACTTC	CASSDQQGNEQYF
TRBV5-1	.	TRBJ1-2	.	15	TGCGCCAGCAGCTTGTATGGGAGGACGGGCTATGGCTACACCTTC	CASSLYGRTGYGYTF
TRBV2	few	TRBJ2-5	TRBD2	17	TGTGCCGGCAAGGGTTGGTCGACTAGCCCGTACCAAGAGACCCAGTACTTC	CAGKGWSTSPYQETQYF
TRBV20-1	few	TRBJ2-2	TRBD1	14	TGCAGTGCCAGGGACAGGGGGAACACCGGGGAGCTGTTTTTT	CSARDRGNTGELFF
TRBV30	few	TRBJ2-5	TRBD2	13	TGTGCCTGGAGTGCATTCGGGGGGGGGACCCAGTACTTC	CAWSAFGGGTQYF
TRBV5-5	.	TRBJ2-5	TRBD2	14	TGTGCCAGCAGCGACCTAGCGGGAAAAGAGACCCAGTACTTC	CASSDLAGKETQYF
TRBV19	few	TRBJ2-1	.	13	TGTGCCAGTAGTCCCCAGGGTGGACATGAGCAGTTCTTC	CASSPQGGHEQFF
TRBV7-9	many	TRBJ2-7	.	15	TGTGCCAGCAGCTTGCCGCGCGACAGAGCCTACGAGCAGTACTTC	CASSLPRDRAYEQYF
TRBV10-1	many	TRBJ2-7	TRBD1	18	TGCGCCAGCAGAGGGGACAGGATCTACCACCGCTCCTACGACGAGCAGTACTTC	CASRGDRIYHRSYDEQYF
TRBV24-1	.	TRBJ1-1	TRBD1	14	TGTGCCACCAGTGATCCTCCTGGACAGGATGAAGCTTTCTTT	CATSDPPGQDEAFF
TRBV6-1	.	TRBJ1-2	.	11	TGTGCCAGCAGTCAACCGGCTGGCTACACCTTC	CASSQPAGYTF
TRBV3-1	.	TRBJ2-5	TRBD1	15	TGTGCCAGCAGCCTCAGGGGGCCAAATTCGGAGACCCAGTACTTC	CASSLRGPNSETQYF
TRBV7-8	few	TRBJ2-1	.	12	TGTGCCAGCAGCTTCGACAGTCTGGAGCAGTTCTTC	CASSFDSLEQFF
TRBV11-3	many	TRBJ1-1	.	12	TGTGCCAGCAGCCGACAACGATTTGAAGCTTTCTTT	CASSRQRFEAFF
TRBV11-1	many	TRBJ2-5	TRBD1	15	TGTGCCAGCAGCTTATCGACAGGGGAGCAAGAGACCCAGTACTTC	CASSLSTGEQETQYF
TRBV20-1	.	TRBJ2-7	.	13	TGCAGTGCTAGTGCCAACGGGGGAAGGGAGCAGTACTTC	CSASANGGREQYF
TRBV14	.	TRBJ2-7	TRBD1	14	TGTGCCAGCAGCCCCGGGACAGGGGTGTTTGAGCAGTACTTC	CASSPGTGVFEQYF
TRBV5-1	.	TRBJ2-6	.	15	TGCGCCAGCAGCTTGGCTAGTGGTGGGGCCAACGTCCTGACTTTC	CASSLASGGANVLTF
TRBV30	.	TRBJ1-3	.	15	TGTGCCTGGAGTGACCAAGGACAGTCTGGAAACACCATATATTTT	CAWSDQGQSGNTIYF
TRBV11-3	few	TRBJ2-7	TRBD1	15	TGTGCCAGCAGCTCGGGACAGGGGAAGACCTACGAGCAGTACTTC	CASSSGQGKTYEQYF
TRBV20-1	.	TRBJ2-5	.	14	TGCAGTGCTAGAGCCATGGGCCCACAAGAGACCCAGTACTTC	CSARAMGPQETQYF
TRBV20-1	.	TRBJ1-4	.	13	TGCAGTGCCACACACGCAACTAATGAAAAACTGTTTTTT	CSATHATNEKLFF
TRBV9	many	TRBJ1-1	.	13	TGTGCCAGCAGCGTAGGGGGAAGCACTGAAGCTTTCTTT	CASSVGGSTEAFF
TRBV4-1	.	TRBJ1-3	.	16	TGCGCCAGCAGCCAAGAGGCTCATGGCTCTGGAAACACCATATATTTT	CASSQEAHGSGNTIYF
TRBV7-2	.	TRBJ2-1	TRBD2	16	TGTGCCAGCAGCTTAGTTTCTAGCGGGAAATACAATGAGCAGTTCTTC	CASSLVSSGKYNEQFF
TRBV24-1	few	TRBJ2-1	.	16	TGTGCCACCAGTGATTTAGGAGCGGAGGCCTACAATGAGCAGTTCTTC	CATSDLGAEAYNEQFF
TRBV20-1	.	TRBJ1-5	TRBD1	13	TGCAGTGTCGCTAGGACAGGGGGTCAGCCCCAGCATTTT	CSVARTGGQPQHF
TRBV20-1	few	TRBJ2-1	.	11	TGCAGTGCTAGAGCGCCTATGGAGCAGTTCTTC	CSARAPMEQFF
TRBV7-9	.	TRBJ2-2	.	13	TGTGCCAGCAGCTTGAGGAATCCCGGGGAGCTGTTTTTT	CASSLRNPGELFF
TRBV7-6	.	TRBJ1-1	TRBD1	15	TGTGCCAGCAGCTTAGAGGGACAGGGGGACACTGAAGCTTTCTTT	CASSLEGQGDTEAFF
TRBV24-1	few	TRBJ2-3	TRBD1	14	TGTGCCACAGCAGGGGGCATTCCGACAGATACGCAGTATTTT	CATAGGIPTDTQYF
TRBV5-1	few	TRBJ1-2	.	12	TGCGCCAGCAGCTTACAAGACACGGGCCGCACCTTC	CASSLQDTGRTF
TRBV15	few	TRBJ1-2	.	15	TGTGCCACCAGCAGAGGAGGTTCGCGGGGTTATGGCTACACCTTC	CATSRGGSRGYGYTF
TRBV12-3/TRBV12-4	.	TRBJ2-1	TRBD1	15	TGTGCCAGCAGTTTTATCAATTACAGGGGAAATGAGCAGTTCTTC	CASSFINYRGNEQFF
TRBV9	.	TRBJ2-1	.	15	TGTGCCAGCAGCGCCGTGGGGACTGGCTACAATGAGCAGTTCTTC	CASSAVGTGYNEQFF
TRBV7-2	.	TRBJ1-1	TRBD1	14	TGTGCCAGCAGCCGAACAAGGGGGCTCACTGAAGCTTTCTTT	CASSRTRGLTEAFF
TRBV25-1	.	TRBJ2-7	.	14	TGTGCCAGCAGAAAAGACACTGCTCCCTACGAGCAGTACTTC	CASRKDTAPYEQYF
TRBV5-1	many	TRBJ2-1	TRBD2	16	TGCGCCAGCAGCCCTAACGTACTAGCGGGGGGGAATGAGCAGTTCTTC	CASSPNVLAGGNEQFF
TRBV7-3	.	TRBJ2-3	.	15	TGTGCCAGCAGCTTAGGAAGGCGGAGACTAGATACGCAGTATTTT	CASSLGRRRLDTQYF
TRBV12-3/TRBV12-4	.	TRBJ2-7	.	16	TGTGCCAGCAGTTTAATGAAGGGATCTAGCTCCTACGAGCAGTACTTC	CASSLMKGSSSYEQYF
TRBV28	.	TRBJ2-7	.	13	TGTGCCAGCCTCGGACACGGGAGTCGCGAGCAGTACTTC	CASLGHGSREQYF
TRBV27	.	TRBJ1-4	TRBD1	14	TGTGCCAGCAGAACGACAGGGTTCGGGGAAAAACTGTTTTTT	CASRTTGFGEKLFF
TRBV20-1	.	TRBJ2-7	TRBD1	14	TGCAGTGCTAGAGATCAGACAGGGGGGAAGGAGCAGTACTTC	CSARDQTGGKEQYF